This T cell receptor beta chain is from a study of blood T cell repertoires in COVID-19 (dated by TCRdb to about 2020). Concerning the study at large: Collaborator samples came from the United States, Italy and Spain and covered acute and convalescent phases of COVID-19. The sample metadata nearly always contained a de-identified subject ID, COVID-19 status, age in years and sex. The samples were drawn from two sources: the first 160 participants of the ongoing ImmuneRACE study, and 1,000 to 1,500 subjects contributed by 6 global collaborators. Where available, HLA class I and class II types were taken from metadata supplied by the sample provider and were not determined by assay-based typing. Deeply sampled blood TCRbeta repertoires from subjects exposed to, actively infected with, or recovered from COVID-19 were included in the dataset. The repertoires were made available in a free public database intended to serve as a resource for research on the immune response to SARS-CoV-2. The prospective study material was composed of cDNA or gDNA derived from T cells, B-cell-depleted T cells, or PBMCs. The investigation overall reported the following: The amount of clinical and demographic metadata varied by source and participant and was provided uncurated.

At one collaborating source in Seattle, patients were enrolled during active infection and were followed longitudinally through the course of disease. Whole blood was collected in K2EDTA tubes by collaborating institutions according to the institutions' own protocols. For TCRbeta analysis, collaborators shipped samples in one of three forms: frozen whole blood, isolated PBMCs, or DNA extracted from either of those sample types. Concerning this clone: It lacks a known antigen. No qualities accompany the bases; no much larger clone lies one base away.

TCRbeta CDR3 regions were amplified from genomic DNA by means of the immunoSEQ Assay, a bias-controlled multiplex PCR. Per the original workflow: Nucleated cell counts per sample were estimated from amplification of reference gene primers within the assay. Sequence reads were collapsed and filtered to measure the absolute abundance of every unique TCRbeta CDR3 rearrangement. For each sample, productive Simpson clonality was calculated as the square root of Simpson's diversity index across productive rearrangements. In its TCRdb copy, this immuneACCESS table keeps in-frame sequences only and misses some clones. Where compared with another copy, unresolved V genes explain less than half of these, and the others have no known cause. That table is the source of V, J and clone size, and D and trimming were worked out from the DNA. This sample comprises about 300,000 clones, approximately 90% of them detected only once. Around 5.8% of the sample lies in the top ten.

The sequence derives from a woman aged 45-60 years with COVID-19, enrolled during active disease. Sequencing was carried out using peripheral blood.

This receptor has the CDR3 CASSSGLAGYNEQFF. DNA sequence: TGTGCCAGCAGTTCTGGACTAGCGGGCTACAATGAGCAGTTCTTC. The rearranged segments are TRBV6-2 or TRBV6-3 and TRBJ2-1; 11 central nucleotides agree with TRBD2. The germline V end is reduced by 4 bases and the J end by 3 bases; junction bases left unmatched: 2. From its cysteine to its phenylalanine, the CDR3 spans 15 amino acids. Solely the CDR3 DNA is kept, with 45 bases framed from the first base. The germline V gene supplies CDR1 MNHEY and CDR2 SVGEGT.